The table lists the clone carrying this T cell receptor (beta chain) with a few counts. Its antigen is as yet unknown. Germline CDR1 and CDR2: LNHNV and YYDKDF (reference sequence). Between the trimmed V and J ends, which lost 3 bases and 5 bases, there was a span of 16 bases. The CDR3 consists of 15 residues. The source of the sample is a study of cytomegalovirus exposure and HLA in healthy donors. Looking at the study overall: Unique TCRs from HLA-typed donors, some 85 million of them, were held in an early data release. Study-level findings and limits: Per a later analysis, HLA-associated TCR beta chains showed more clonal expansion than other, equally common TCR beta chains. V- and J-gene trimming of TCR beta was linked (in a later analysis) to a missense DCLRE1C variant. Analysis performed later found 16,000 or so TCR beta sequences associated with HLA alleles at 0.05 false discovery rate.

The PCR was carried out with 60 Vbeta primers and 13 Jbeta primers. Generated by immunoSEQ multiplex PCR, the TCRdb table keeps only in-frame clones and is missing some. This sample yields 200,000 to 300,000 clones, of which approximately 84% are seen a single time; roughly 2% belongs to the top ten. Sequencing was performed on PBMCs. The chain couples TRBV15 to TRBJ1-2; D is undetermined. The TCR sequence derives from a woman aged 40 to 50 in good health and CMV-seropositive. The CDR3 DNA reads TGTGCCACCAGCAGTGCCCAGAATCCGTCGTATGGCTACACCTTC. Translation: CATSSAQNPSYGYTF.